Each of the 6 T cell receptor beta chains below was sequenced from the same sample in a study of STAT5B mutations in CD4+ large granular lymphocyte leukemia. Assay used: immunoSEQ multiplex PCR; TCRdb lists only in-frame clones, some missing. The table includes about 32,000 clones, around four fifths detected once. Sequencing was performed on CD4+ T cells from blood buffy coats. The receptors originated from a human donor in good health.

The chain employs TRBV18 and TRBJ1-5; TRBD1 aligns across 8 bases. V lost 3 bases and J lost 5; bases outside the gene matches: 6. Per germline, CDR1 KGHSH and CDR2 LQKENI. This CDR3 comprises 15 residues. This CDR3 reads CASSPGQGSHQPQHF. DNA for the CDR3: TGTGCCAGCTCACCCGGACAGGGATCCCATCAGCCCCAGCATTTT.

The rearrangement links TRBV25-1 to TRBJ2-3, with 10 bases fitting TRBD2. Trimming cost V 5 bases and J 6 bases; bases outside gene matches: 8. Germline V gives CDR1 MGHDK, CDR2 SYGVNS. The CDR3 has 15 amino acids. CDR3 protein: CASSRKREGPDTQYF. The DNA of the CDR3 is TGTGCCAGCAGTCGCAAGCGGGAGGGCCCCGATACGCAGTATTTT.

The chain uses TRBV30 and TRBJ2-1; 12 positions agree with TRBD2. This CDR3 has 15 amino acids. From germline, CDR1 is GTSNPN and CDR2 SVGIG (reference sequence). Trimming removed 6 bases from V and 7 bases from J; junction bases left unmatched: 10. The CDR3, as DNA: TGTGCCTGCGCGATGACTAGCGGGAGTGGGAATGAGCAGTTCTTC. Amino acid sequence: CACAMTSGSGNEQFF.

This chain connects TRBV6-5 to TRBJ1-3; tentatively, D is TRBD1 (6 bases). V was shortened by 7 bases and J by 4 bases, with 8 bases between the two germline ends. CDR3 length equals 12 residues. Germline V CDR1 and CDR2: MNHEY, SVGAGI. CDR3 nucleotides: TGTGCCAGCACGGGGACAGGAAACACCATATATTTT. Its translation: CASTGTGNTIYF.

V and J are TRBV30 and TRBJ2-5, with D possibly being TRBD1 (6 bases). Trimming removed 5 bases at V and 2 bases at J, with 6 bases between. Germline CDR1 is GTSNPN and CDR2 is SVGIG (reference sequence). This CDR3 has 11 amino acids. The CDR3 here is CAWGQQETQYF. CDR3 coding DNA: TGTGCCTGGGGACAGCAAGAGACCCAGTACTTC.

This clone came up once. This sequence joins TRBV27 and TRBJ2-5, with D unclear. CDR3 size: 14 residues. Trimming stripped 2 bases from V and 5 bases from J, with 12 bases between. Germline V gene sequence: CDR1 MNHEY, CDR2 SMNVEV (reference sequence). CDR3 sequence reads: CASSLNPLGETQYF. DNA for the CDR3: TGTGCCAGCAGTTTAAACCCACTGGGGGAGACCCAGTACTTC.